This passage covers 17 T cell receptor beta chains from one sample sequenced in a study of T cells in Graves' hyperthyroidism and ophthalmopathy. Researchers amplified the TCR beta CDR3 regions from RNA transcripts. Initially, a first-round RT-PCR of the TCR CDR3 employed the HTBI primer set. MiXCR was run by TCRdb on the multiplex PCR reads, yielding one entry per CDR3 protein. The sample lists approximately 520,000 distinct CDR3 sequences, about 20% occurring once. The material sequenced was blood. The source of these receptors is a man aged 18 to 29 with Graves' hyperthyroidism.

Of note for this clonotype: A much larger clone is a single base away; this may be a read error. CDR3 sequence reads: CVSSPRTGYEQYF. The CDR3 DNA is TGTGTCAGTAGCCCTCGGACAGGGTACGAGCAGTACTTC. This sequence joins TRBV19 and TRBJ2-7; 8 bases fit TRBD1. Germline CDR1 LNHDA, CDR2 SQIVND (reference sequence). The CDR3 spans 13 residues. Combining the CDR3 with reference TRBV19 and TRBJ2-7 gives the whole variable domain DGGITQSPKYLFRKEGQNVTLSCEQNLNHDAMYWYRQDPGQGLRLIYYSQIVNDFQKGDIAEGYSVSREKKESFPLTVTSAQKNPTAFYLCVSSPRTGYEQYFGPGTRLTVT.

This clonotype was observed many times. This chain links TRBV19 with TRBJ2-7; perhaps TRBD2 as D (6 bases). The CDR3 runs 15 residues. Germline lookup yields CDR1 LNHDA and CDR2 SQIVND (reference sequence). V was trimmed by 3 bases and J by 1 base, leaving 13 bases between them. The CDR3 sequence: CASSMSAGVSYEQYF. CDR3 bases: TGTGCCAGTAGTATGTCAGCGGGTGTTTCCTACGAGCAGTACTTC.

The V gene is TRBV7-2, the J gene TRBJ2-5, with 11 bases identical to TRBD2. CDR1 and CDR2 from the germline V gene are SGHTA and FQGNSA. The ends lost 7 bases at V and 3 bases at J; junction bases unmatched: 4. This CDR3 spans 14 amino acids. The CDR3 loop is CASIVAGGEETQYF. The CDR3 DNA follows: TGTGCCAGCATCGTAGCGGGAGGGGAAGAGACCCAGTACTTC.

This clonotype was picked up many times. V gene TRBV30 combines with J gene TRBJ2-5; 7 positions match TRBD1. Germline V gene data show CDR1 as GTSNPN and CDR2 as SVGIG (reference sequence). The CDR3 consists of 13 residues. The V and J ends lost 5 bases and 5 bases, in that order; junction bases with no gene match: 8. DNA for the CDR3: TGTGCCTGGGACAGGGCGGTCGGGGAGACCCAGTACTTC. Its translation: CAWDRAVGETQYF.

The table lists this clonotype with many counts. The chain couples TRBV12-3 or TRBV12-4 to TRBJ2-7; D might be TRBD1 (6 bases). The CDR3 runs to 13 residues. V was shortened by 3 bases and J by 0 bases, with 6 bases between the two germline ends. CDR3 amino acids: CASSLDSSYEQYF. CDR3 coding DNA: TGTGCCAGCAGTTTGGACAGCTCCTACGAGCAGTACTTC.

This chain joins TRBV28 and TRBJ1-1; D gene uncertain. Germline lookup yields CDR1 MDHEN and CDR2 SYDVKM. The CDR3 consists of 12 residues. V was trimmed by 6 bases and J by 6 bases, leaving 11 bases between them. The CDR3 spells CASRGITPEAFF. CDR3 DNA sequence: TGTGCCAGCAGGGGGATTACACCTGAAGCTTTCTTT.

This clonotype occurred a few times. V is TRBV19 and J is TRBJ1-5; no definite D call. Germline lookup yields CDR1 LNHDA and CDR2 SQIVND (reference sequence). Trimming took 6 bases from V and 1 from J, leaving 16 bases between them. This CDR3 has 16 residues. The CDR3 sequence: CASSPWGFGSNQPQHF. For the CDR3, the DNA is TGTGCCAGTAGCCCCTGGGGATTTGGAAGCAATCAGCCCCAGCATTTT.

This clonotype has a count of ten or more. The gene calls are TRBV7-2 and TRBJ2-5; D may be TRBD1 (5 bases). The length of the CDR3 is 14 residues. Germline V gene data show CDR1 as SGHTA and CDR2 as FQGNSA. V was trimmed by 2 bases and J by 1 base, leaving 8 bases between them. The CDR3 loop is CASSLQGSQETQYF. CDR3 sequence (DNA): TGTGCCAGCAGCTTACAGGGTTCCCAAGAGACCCAGTACTTC. Complete variable domain (other parts from reference TRBV7-2 and TRBJ2-5): GAGVSQSPSNKVTEKGKDVELRCDPISGHTALYWYRQSLGQGLEFLIYFQGNSAPDKSGLPSDRFSAERTGGSVSTLTIQRTQQEDSAVYLCASSLQGSQETQYFGPGTRLLVL.

The J gene is TRBJ2-5, the V gene TRBV28, with a weak D call TRBD2 (6 bases). The CDR3 covers 13 residues. The germline gives CDR1 MDHEN, CDR2 SYDVKM. Trimming removed 7 bases at V and 6 bases at J, with 15 bases between. CDR3 protein: CASTRGGKKTQYF. DNA for the CDR3: TGTGCCAGCACCAGAGGAGGGAAAAAGACCCAGTACTTC.

The J gene is TRBJ1-2, the V gene TRBV6-2 or TRBV6-3, with no clear D. Germline CDR1 and CDR2: MNHEY and SVGEGT. The ends were cut back, 2 bases at V and 0 bases at J, with 10 bases in the middle. This CDR3 region has 15 residues. The CDR3 sequence is CASSYGRSTNYGYTF. The CDR3 DNA reads as TGTGCCAGCAGTTACGGTCGGTCCACTAACTATGGCTACACCTTC.

This clonotype was observed a few times. The gene calls are TRBV11-1 and TRBJ2-1; weak D call: TRBD2 (5 bases). V was trimmed by 3 bases and J by 3 bases, leaving 18 bases between them. CDR1 is SGHAT, CDR2 FQDESV, per germline (reference sequence). The length of the CDR3 is 17 residues. CDR3 protein: CASSFQAAQALYNEQFF. CDR3 DNA: TGTGCCAGCAGCTTTCAAGCGGCCCAGGCCCTCTACAATGAGCAGTTCTTC.

This clonotype has a count of ten or more. This sequence joins TRBV11-1 and TRBJ2-6, with D tentatively TRBD1 or TRBD2 (5 bases each). V lost 3 bases and J 0 bases, leaving 12 bases between the germline ends. The CDR3 consists of 17 residues. Germline CDR1 and CDR2: SGHAT and FQDESV (reference sequence). The CDR3 DNA sequence: TGTGCCAGCAGCTTCGGTTGGGACCACTCTGGGGCCAACGTCCTGACTTTC. Its protein product is CASSFGWDHSGANVLTF.

There are many counts of this clonotype. The rearrangement links TRBV28 to TRBJ2-4, with unresolved D. V was cut by 4 bases and J by 12 bases, with 13 bases left in between. Germline V gene data show CDR1 as MDHEN and CDR2 as SYDVKM. This CDR3 contains 12 residues. Here the CDR3 reads CASSSSRGDQYF. DNA of the CDR3: TGTGCCAGCAGTTCGAGTCGTGGCGATCAGTACTTC.

This clonotype was counted a few times. The gene calls are TRBV9 and TRBJ2-5, with D tentatively TRBD1 (6 bases). The CDR3 is 13 amino acids. The germline gives CDR1 SGDLS, CDR2 YYNGEE. V lost 4 bases, J lost 2 bases, and 9 bases lay in between. The CDR3 is CASSITGQETQYF. The CDR3 DNA reads as TGTGCCAGCAGCATTACAGGGCAAGAGACCCAGTACTTC.

The sample holds one count of this clonotype. The chain uses TRBV6-1 and TRBJ1-1; 8 bases align to TRBD1. Germline-derived CDR1 and CDR2 are MNHNS and SASEGT. This CDR3 comprises 14 residues. Germline trimming cut 6 bases from V and 1 base from J; bases unmatched to any gene: 4. CDR3 in DNA: TGTGCCAGCAGAAGACAGGGGTCGAACACTGAAGCTTTCTTT. Its protein is CASRRQGSNTEAFF.

There are many counts of this clonotype. J is TRBJ1-1 and V is TRBV11-2, with no clear D. Germline CDR1 SGHAT, CDR2 FQNNGV. The CDR3 loop spans 13 amino acids. V was cut by 4 bases and J by 5 bases, with 11 bases left in between. CDR3 residues: CASSSSRLTEAFF. The CDR3 DNA reads as TGTGCCAGCAGCTCATCCAGGCTTACTGAAGCTTTCTTT. The complete variable domain, with remaining parts taken from reference TRBV11-2 and TRBJ1-1, reads EAGVAQSPRYKIIEKRQSVAFWCNPISGHATLYWYQQILGQGPKLLIQFQNNGVVDDSQLPKDRFSAERLKGVDSTLKIQPAKLEDSAVYLCASSSSRLTEAFFGQGTRLTVV.

V usage is TRBV15 and J usage is TRBJ2-7; 9 positions agree with TRBD1. CDR1 and CDR2 (germline): LNHNV, YYDKDF (reference sequence). The CDR3 spans 15 residues. Germline trimming cut 3 bases from V and 1 base from J; bases unmatched to any gene: 4. In DNA, the CDR3 is TGTGCCACCAGCAGGACCGGGACAGGGTCCTACGAGCAGTACTTC. Translation gives CATSRTGTGSYEQYF.